The entry below gives a single T cell receptor (beta chain) sequence along with its context. BIOMED2 TRB-A/B primer pools were used in multiplex TRB PCR. Via MiXCR, TCRdb re-called the multiplex PCR reads, giving one row per CDR3 protein. The data hold about 12,000 distinct CDR3 sequences, with almost 30% observed a single time. This record belongs to a study of T and B cells in COVID-19 patients. TRB was amplified from roughly 250-500 ng of blood genomic DNA. Trimming took off 7 bases at V and 6 bases at J, with 14 bases between the two ends. This CDR3 spans 13 amino acids. The germline V gene encodes CDR1 MNHEY and CDR2 SVGAGI.

The sequencing input was blood. The receptor was isolated from a human donor who had recovered from COVID-19. This chain joins TRBV6-5 and TRBJ2-3, with D perhaps TRBD1 (5 bases). The chain's CDR3 is CASIQGSVDTQYF. CDR3 DNA sequence: TGTGCCAGCATCCAGGGCAGCGTGGATACGCAGTATTTT.